This TCR beta chain derives from a study of early T cells in non-severe SARS-CoV-2 infection. Attachment of unique molecular identifiers to individual cDNA molecules was performed. TCRdb reprocessed the 5' RACE reads via MiXCR and lists one record per CDR3 protein. This sample carries some 63,000 distinct CDR3 sequences, 13% of them seen once, and the ten largest clones take around 4.7%. CDR1 and CDR2 (germline): SGHRS, YFSETQ. The CDR3 consists of 15 residues. Trimming pared 5 bases from V and 0 bases from J, leaving 15 bases between. At least ten counts were recorded for this clonotype. Specimen: whole blood. The gene calls are TRBV5-1 and TRBJ2-7, with D tentatively TRBD1 or TRBD2 (5 bases each). The clonotype was recovered from an adult who was a healthcare worker with PCR-confirmed SARS-CoV-2 infection or an uninfected control (not recorded which). Here the CDR3 DNA reads TGCGCCAGCAGTCCCGGGGCCCAAAGCTCCTACGAGCAGTACTTC. Its translation is CASSPGAQSSYEQYF.